This TCR beta chain was obtained from a study of OX40 agonist ivuxolimab in advanced cancers. Assay: immunoSEQ multiplex PCR; the TCRdb copy retains only in-frame clones and omits some. The data hold 100,000 or so clones, with roughly 80% observed a single time. Trimming at V came to 2 bases and at J to 3 bases, leaving 1 base not matched to a gene. The CDR3 runs to 14 residues. Per the germline V gene, CDR1 is MNHEY and CDR2 is SMNVEV (reference sequence). The V gene is TRBV27, the J gene TRBJ2-1; the match to TRBD2 covers 7 bases. The receptor was derived from an adult with an advanced solid tumor such as melanoma, head and neck, liver or kidney cancer. The sample in question was CD4+ or CD8+ T cells sorted from blood, obtained in a trial of the OX40 agonist ivuxolimab. CDR3 sequence reads: CASSLLADYNEQFF. CDR3 nucleotides: TGTGCCAGCAGTTTACTAGCGGACTACAATGAGCAGTTCTTC.